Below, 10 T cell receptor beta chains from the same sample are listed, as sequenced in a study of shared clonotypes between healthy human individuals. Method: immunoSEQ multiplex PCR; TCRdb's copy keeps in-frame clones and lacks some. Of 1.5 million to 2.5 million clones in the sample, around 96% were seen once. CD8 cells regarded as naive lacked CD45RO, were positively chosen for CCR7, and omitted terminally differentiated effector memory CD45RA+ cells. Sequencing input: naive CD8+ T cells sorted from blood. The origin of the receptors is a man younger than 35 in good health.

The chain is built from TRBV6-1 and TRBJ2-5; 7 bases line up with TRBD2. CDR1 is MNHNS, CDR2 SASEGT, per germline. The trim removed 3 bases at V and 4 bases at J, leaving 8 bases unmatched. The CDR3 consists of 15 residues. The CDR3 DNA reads TGTGCCAGCAGTGATAGCGGGTTGGGGGGAGAGACCCAGTACTTC. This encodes CASSDSGLGGETQYF.

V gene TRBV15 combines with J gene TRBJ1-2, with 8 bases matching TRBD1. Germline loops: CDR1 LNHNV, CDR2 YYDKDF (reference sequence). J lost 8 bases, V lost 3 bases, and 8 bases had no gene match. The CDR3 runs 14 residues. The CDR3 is CATSSYQGAHGYTF. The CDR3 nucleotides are TGTGCCACCAGCAGTTATCAGGGGGCGCACGGCTACACCTTC.

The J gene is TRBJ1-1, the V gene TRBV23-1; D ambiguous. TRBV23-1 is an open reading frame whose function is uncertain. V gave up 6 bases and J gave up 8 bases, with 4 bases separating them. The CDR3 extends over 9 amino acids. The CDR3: CASSGEAFF. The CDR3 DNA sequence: TGCGCCAGCAGCGGGGAAGCTTTCTTT.

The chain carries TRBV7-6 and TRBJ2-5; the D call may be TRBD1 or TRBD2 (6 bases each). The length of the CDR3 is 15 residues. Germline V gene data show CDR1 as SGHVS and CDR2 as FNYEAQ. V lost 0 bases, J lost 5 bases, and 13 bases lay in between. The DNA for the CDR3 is TGTGCCAGCAGCTTAGCTTGGGGGGCGGTTGAGACCCAGTACTTC. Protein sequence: CASSLAWGAVETQYF.

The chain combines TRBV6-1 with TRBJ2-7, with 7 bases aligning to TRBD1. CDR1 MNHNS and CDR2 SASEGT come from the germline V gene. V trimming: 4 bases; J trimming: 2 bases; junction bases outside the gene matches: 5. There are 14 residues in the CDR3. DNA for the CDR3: TGTGCCAGCAGTGTTGTGGGACAGCCCTACGAGCAGTACTTC. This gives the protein CASSVVGQPYEQYF.

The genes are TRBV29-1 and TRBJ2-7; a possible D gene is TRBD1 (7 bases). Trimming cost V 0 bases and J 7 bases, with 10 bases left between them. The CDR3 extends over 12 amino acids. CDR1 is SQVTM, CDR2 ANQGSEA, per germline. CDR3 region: CSVEEGGQEQYF. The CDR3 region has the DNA TGCAGCGTTGAAGAGGGGGGACAGGAGCAGTACTTC.

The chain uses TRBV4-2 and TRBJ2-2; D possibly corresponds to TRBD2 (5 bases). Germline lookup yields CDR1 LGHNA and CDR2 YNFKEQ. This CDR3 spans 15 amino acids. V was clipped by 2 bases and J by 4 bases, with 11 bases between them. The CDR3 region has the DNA TGTGCCAGCAGCCAAAAAGTGGGAGCCACCGGGGAGCTGTTTTTT. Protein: CASSQKVGATGELFF.

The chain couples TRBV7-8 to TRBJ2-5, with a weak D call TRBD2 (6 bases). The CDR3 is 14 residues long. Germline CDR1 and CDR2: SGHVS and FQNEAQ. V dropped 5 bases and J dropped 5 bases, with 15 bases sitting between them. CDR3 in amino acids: CASSPREGGETQYF. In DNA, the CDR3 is TGTGCCAGCAGCCCCAGGGAAGGAGGGGAGACCCAGTACTTC.

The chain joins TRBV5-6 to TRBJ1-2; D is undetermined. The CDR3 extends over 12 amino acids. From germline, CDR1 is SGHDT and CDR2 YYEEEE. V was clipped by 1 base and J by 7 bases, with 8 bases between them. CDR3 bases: TGTGCCAGCAGCTTGTCAGATAGTGGCTACACCTTC. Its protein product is CASSLSDSGYTF.

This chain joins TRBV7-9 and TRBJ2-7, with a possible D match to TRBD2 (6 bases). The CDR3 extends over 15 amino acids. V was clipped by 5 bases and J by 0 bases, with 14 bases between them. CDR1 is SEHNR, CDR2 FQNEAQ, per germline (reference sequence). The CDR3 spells CASSPGTGSSYEQYF. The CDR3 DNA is TGTGCCAGCAGCCCCGGGACTGGGAGCTCCTACGAGCAGTACTTC.